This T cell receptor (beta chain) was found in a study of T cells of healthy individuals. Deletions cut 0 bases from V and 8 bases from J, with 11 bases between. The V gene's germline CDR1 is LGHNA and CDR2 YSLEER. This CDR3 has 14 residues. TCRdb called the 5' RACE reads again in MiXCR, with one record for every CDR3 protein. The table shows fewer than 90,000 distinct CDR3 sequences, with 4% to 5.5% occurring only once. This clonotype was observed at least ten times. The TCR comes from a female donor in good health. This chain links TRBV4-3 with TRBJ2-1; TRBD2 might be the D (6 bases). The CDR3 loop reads CASSQDPLADEQFF. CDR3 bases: TGCGCCAGCAGCCAAGACCCACTAGCAGATGAGCAGTTCTTC.